The rows below give T cell receptor beta chains drawn from one sample of a study of T cells after yellow fever vaccination. TCRdb used MiXCR to reprocess the 5' RACE reads, holding one entry per CDR3 protein. Among more than 350,000 distinct CDR3 sequences listed, around a tenth were seen once. The sample consisted of PBMCs, taken on the day of the first yellow fever vaccination. The receptors derive from a man between 18 and 29 years old who received the YFV17D yellow fever vaccine. CDR3s include the opening cysteine and the closing phenylalanine or tryptophan. The D gene is left open where the match is weak. A clone size is listed for some rows: how often the clone was seen (once, few, many), or a class if it is expanded.

TRBV18,TRBJ2-2,TRBD1,-,16,CASSRTGGPNTGELFF,TGTGCCAGCTCACGGACAGGGGGCCCGAACACCGGGGAGCTGTTTTTT
TRBV7-3,TRBJ2-3,-,few,14,CASSRLIGTDTQYF,TGTGCCAGCAGCCGTCTCATCGGGACAGATACGCAGTATTTT
TRBV4-2,TRBJ2-3,-,-,20,CASSPQWGAGRRYHTDTQYF,TGTGCCAGCAGCCCCCAGTGGGGGGCGGGGCGCCGCTATCACACAGATACGCAGTATTTT
TRBV7-2,TRBJ2-5,TRBD2,few,16,CASSLAQGSGVETQYF,TGTGCCAGCAGCTTAGCGCAGGGTAGCGGGGTCGAGACCCAGTACTTC
TRBV6-6,TRBJ1-2,-,-,13,CASTPGGREGYTF,TGTGCCAGCACCCCCGGGGGTAGGGAAGGCTACACCTTC
TRBV12-3/TRBV12-4,TRBJ2-5,TRBD1,few,14,CASRERTGSETQYF,TGTGCCAGCAGAGAAAGGACAGGGAGTGAGACCCAGTACTTC
TRBV7-2,TRBJ2-3,-,-,12,CASSYYSDTQYF,TGTGCCAGCAGCTACTATTCAGATACGCAGTATTTT
TRBV12-3/TRBV12-4,TRBJ2-7,-,many,13,CASTGHGSYEQYF,TGTGCCAGCACCGGGCACGGCTCCTACGAGCAGTACTTC
TRBV3-1,TRBJ2-3,-,-,14,CASSHALNTDTQYF,TGTGCCAGCAGCCACGCCCTAAACACAGATACGCAGTATTTT
TRBV18,TRBJ2-1,TRBD2,-,14,CASSPPASGNEQFF,TGTGCCAGCTCACCGCCAGCTAGCGGCAATGAGCAGTTCTTC
TRBV24-1,TRBJ2-5,TRBD2,-,14,CATSEASGGETQYF,TGTGCCACCAGTGAAGCTAGCGGGGGTGAGACCCAGTACTTC
TRBV7-9,TRBJ2-2,TRBD1,-,13,CASSDRATGELFF,TGTGCCAGCAGCGACAGGGCCACCGGGGAGCTGTTTTTT
TRBV5-5,TRBJ1-2,-,-,12,CASSLWGGSYTF,TGTGCCAGCAGCTTGTGGGGGGGTTCCTACACCTTC
TRBV5-1,TRBJ2-5,TRBD1,few,14,CASSVGTGEETQYF,TGCGCCAGCAGCGTGGGAACAGGGGAAGAGACCCAGTACTTC
TRBV7-9,TRBJ1-1,-,-,14,CASSLDPMNTEAFF,TGTGCCAGCAGCTTAGATCCAATGAACACTGAAGCTTTCTTT
TRBV20-1,TRBJ2-5,-,few,13,CSATWSYQETQYF,TGCAGTGCTACGTGGTCGTACCAAGAGACCCAGTACTTC
TRBV27,TRBJ2-5,TRBD2,-,13,CASSSSGGVGQYF,TGTGCCAGCAGTTCTAGCGGGGGGGTTGGCCAGTACTTC
TRBV11-2,TRBJ2-4,-,few,12,CASSPGDYIQYF,TGTGCCAGCAGCCCTGGGGACTACATTCAGTACTTC
TRBV12-3/TRBV12-4,TRBJ2-2,-,many,13,CASGRGVAGELFF,TGTGCCAGCGGAAGAGGGGTGGCCGGGGAGCTGTTTTTT
TRBV28,TRBJ1-5,-,few,15,CASSPFRGENQPQHF,TGTGCCAGCAGCCCCTTCCGCGGAGAAAATCAGCCCCAGCATTTT
TRBV7-2,TRBJ1-4,-,-,13,CASSLALGEKLFF,TGTGCCAGCAGCTTAGCGCTAGGGGAAAAACTGTTTTTT
TRBV18,TRBJ2-3,-,few,14,CASSPLDLTDTQYF,TGTGCCAGCTCACCACTAGACCTCACAGATACGCAGTATTTT
TRBV14,TRBJ2-3,TRBD1,few,18,CASSQFDRDTFLTDTQYF,TGTGCCAGCAGCCAATTCGACAGGGACACTTTCCTCACAGATACGCAGTATTTT
TRBV7-2,TRBJ2-1,TRBD2,many,15,CASSISGGIRPEQFF,TGTGCCAGCAGCATTAGCGGGGGGATCCGTCCTGAGCAGTTCTTC
TRBV12-3/TRBV12-4,TRBJ2-2,TRBD1,few,14,CASSPGGRAGELFF,TGTGCCAGCAGTCCAGGGGGCCGGGCCGGGGAGCTGTTTTTT
TRBV2,TRBJ1-3,TRBD1,few,14,CASSGQGAGNTIYF,TGTGCCAGCAGCGGACAGGGAGCTGGAAACACCATATATTTT
TRBV5-5,TRBJ2-3,TRBD2,many,18,CASSLQATRLASSGTQYF,TGTGCCAGCAGCTTGCAGGCAACCCGACTAGCGTCCTCGGGTACGCAGTATTTT
TRBV9,TRBJ1-6,-,few,17,CASSPRGGSSYNSPLHF,TGTGCCAGCAGCCCCCGGGGAGGGAGCTCCTATAATTCACCCCTCCACTTT
TRBV5-4,TRBJ2-3,-,once,16,CASSLVAGARTDTQYF,TGTGCCAGCAGCTTGGTTGCAGGGGCCAGAACAGATACGCAGTATTTT
TRBV3-1,TRBJ2-3,-,many,12,CASRAGGDTQYF,TGTGCCAGCAGGGCCGGGGGAGATACGCAGTATTTT
TRBV29-1,TRBJ1-1,-,few,14,CSAPKGLGVTEAFF,TGCAGCGCCCCGAAGGGATTAGGAGTCACTGAAGCTTTCTTT
TRBV6-5,TRBJ1-2,-,-,15,CASSYSIYGRGGYTF,TGTGCCAGCAGTTACTCGATTTACGGCCGAGGAGGCTACACCTTC
TRBV10-3,TRBJ1-5,-,-,13,CAISDPDGQPQHF,TGTGCCATCAGTGACCCGGACGGTCAGCCCCAGCATTTT
TRBV7-9,TRBJ2-7,-,few,14,CASSFDRRSGEQYF,TGTGCCAGCAGCTTCGACCGGCGGTCGGGGGAGCAGTACTTC
TRBV7-2,TRBJ2-4,-,many,13,CASSLEGFGLQYF,TGTGCCAGCAGCTTAGAAGGCTTTGGACTTCAGTACTTC
TRBV7-9,TRBJ2-5,-,many,15,CASSPPWPPVGTQYF,TGTGCCAGCAGCCCCCCCTGGCCCCCGGTGGGGACCCAGTACTTC
TRBV6-2/TRBV6-3,TRBJ2-2,TRBD1,few,16,CASSYFGQGFTGELFF,TGTGCCAGCAGTTATTTTGGACAGGGGTTCACCGGGGAGCTGTTTTTT
TRBV7-6,TRBJ2-3,-,few,17,CASSLLGGDTSTDTQYF,TGTGCCAGCAGCTTGCTCGGCGGGGATACTAGCACAGATACGCAGTATTTT
TRBV20-1,TRBJ2-3,-,-,12,CSRQGATDTQYF,TGCAGTCGACAAGGGGCCACAGATACGCAGTATTTT
TRBV18,TRBJ1-6,-,many,17,CASSPRRESSYNSPLHF,TGTGCCAGCTCACCGCGGCGGGAGAGCTCCTATAATTCACCCCTCCACTTT
TRBV7-6,TRBJ1-4,-,few,15,CASSLGGGFGEKLFF,TGTGCCAGCAGCTTAGGGGGGGGCTTCGGTGAAAAACTGTTTTTT
TRBV15,TRBJ2-7,TRBD2,few,15,CATSRDRTSSYEQYF,TGTGCCACCAGCAGAGATAGGACTAGTAGCTACGAGCAGTACTTC
TRBV12-3/TRBV12-4,TRBJ2-1,-,-,17,CASSSVDGGAIYNEQFF,TGTGCCAGCAGTAGCGTCGATGGGGGCGCAATCTACAATGAGCAGTTCTTC
TRBV11-2,TRBJ1-4,TRBD1,-,16,CASSFPPGQGDEKLFF,TGTGCCAGCAGCTTTCCCCCCGGACAGGGGGATGAAAAACTGTTTTTT
TRBV6-2/TRBV6-3,TRBJ2-2,-,few,16,CASSEHSRGPTGELFF,TGTGCCAGCAGCGAACACTCCAGAGGTCCGACCGGGGAGCTGTTTTTT
TRBV19,TRBJ1-3,-,few,15,CASSKTLGSGNTIYF,TGTGCCAGTTCCAAAACCCTGGGATCCGGAAACACCATATATTTT
TRBV7-8,TRBJ2-1,TRBD1,-,15,CASSNDRVPLDEQFF,TGTGCCAGCAGCAATGACAGGGTACCCCTCGATGAGCAGTTCTTC
TRBV7-9,TRBJ1-1,-,many,13,CASSLEANTEAFF,TGTGCCAGCAGCTTAGAAGCGAACACTGAAGCTTTCTTT
TRBV4-2,TRBJ2-7,-,few,16,CASSQDWGTESYEQYF,TGTGCCAGCAGCCAAGATTGGGGGACGGAGTCCTACGAGCAGTACTTC
TRBV18,TRBJ2-5,-,-,13,CASSPLAEETQYF,TGTGCCAGCTCACCACTGGCAGAAGAGACCCAGTACTTC